Included here is one T cell receptor beta chain sequence, with context. Its antigen is as yet unknown. The sample belongs to a study of response to subunit inactivated influenza vaccine. Findings of the study overall: T cells newly recruited by each seasonal influenza vaccination are few, the authors suggested.

Via MiXCR, TCRdb re-called the RT-PCR reads, giving one row per CDR3 protein. The table has about 830,000 distinct CDR3 sequences, about 18% seen once. Trimming pared 4 bases from V and 0 bases from J, leaving 7 bases between. This CDR3 has 13 residues. Germline V gene sequence: CDR1 SQVTM, CDR2 ANQGSEA. V usage is TRBV29-1 and J usage is TRBJ1-5; D perhaps matches TRBD1 (5 bases). This TCR was sampled from a man between 45 and 60 years old who received an inactivated influenza vaccine. The starting material was PBMCs from blood, obtained around 5 days after vaccination. Here the CDR3 reads CSVVGGSNQPQHF. The CDR3 DNA reads TGCAGCGTTGTGGGGGGTAGCAATCAGCCCCAGCATTTT.